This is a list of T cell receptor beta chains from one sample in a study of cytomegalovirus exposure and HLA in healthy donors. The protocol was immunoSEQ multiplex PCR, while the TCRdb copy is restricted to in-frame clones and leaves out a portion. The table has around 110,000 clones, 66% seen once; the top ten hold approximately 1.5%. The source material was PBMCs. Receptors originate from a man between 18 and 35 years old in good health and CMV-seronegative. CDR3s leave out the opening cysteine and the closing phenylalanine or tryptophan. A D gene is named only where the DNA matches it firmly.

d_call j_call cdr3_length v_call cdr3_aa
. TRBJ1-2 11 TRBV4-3 ASSQAGVAGYT
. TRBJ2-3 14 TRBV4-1 ASSQGQRLSTDTQY
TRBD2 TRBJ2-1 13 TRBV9 ASSELAGGFNEQF
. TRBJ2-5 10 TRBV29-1 SVERLQETQY
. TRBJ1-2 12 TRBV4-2 ASSPEVGGYGYT
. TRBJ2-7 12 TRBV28 ASSSGQKSYEQY
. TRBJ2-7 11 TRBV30 ASTSGITYEQY
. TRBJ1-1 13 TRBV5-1 ASSLVRGTNTEAF
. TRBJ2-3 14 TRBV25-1 ASDGGPRGSTDTQY
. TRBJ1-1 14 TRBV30 AWKELARKPNTEAF
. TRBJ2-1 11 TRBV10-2 ASKSVAYNEQF
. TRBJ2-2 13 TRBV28 ASSFGGTNTGELF
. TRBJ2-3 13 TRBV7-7 ASSRLGGSTDTQY
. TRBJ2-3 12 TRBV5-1 ASSRGQITDTQY
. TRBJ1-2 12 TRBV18 ASSPSVTNYGYT
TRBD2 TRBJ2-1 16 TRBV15 ATSTGFFPASGGREQF
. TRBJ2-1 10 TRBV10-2 ASGTKHNEQF
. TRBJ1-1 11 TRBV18 ANSGQKNTEAF
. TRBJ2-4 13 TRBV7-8 ASSLGPGAKNIQY
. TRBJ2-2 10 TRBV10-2 ASSRFTGELF